The rows below give T cell receptor beta chains drawn from one sample of a study of T cell changes during pregnancy in multiple sclerosis. Produced via immunoSEQ multiplex PCR; TCRdb's table is partial and in-frame only. The sample shows about 70,000 clones, 75% to 95% of them seen only once. The material was peripheral blood, obtained in the first trimester of pregnancy. Receptor source: a female donor with multiple sclerosis, enrolled in a pregnancy study. Both conserved end residues are part of each CDR3. Each record gives: CDR3 protein, CDR3 DNA, V gene, clone size, J gene, D gene. D genes are given only for firm matches. Size values are once, few and many counts, or a class for expanded clones, and some rows have none.

CDR3: CASSPNWGGDTEAFF
DNA: TGTGCCAGCTCACCTAATTGGGGGGGGGACACTGAAGCTTTCTTT
V: TRBV18
size: -
J: TRBJ1-1
D: -

CDR3: CASRDRNTYEQYF
DNA: TGTGCCAGTCGGGACAGGAACACCTACGAGCAGTACTTC
V: TRBV2
size: once
J: TRBJ2-7
D: TRBD1

CDR3: CATSRDFPPRDTQYF
DNA: TGTGCCACCAGCAGAGATTTTCCCCCTCGGGATACGCAGTATTTT
V: TRBV15
size: -
J: TRBJ2-3
D: -

CDR3: CASSPKQGAVYEQYF
DNA: TGTGCCAGCTCACCTAAACAGGGGGCGGTTTACGAGCAGTACTTC
V: TRBV18
size: -
J: TRBJ2-7
D: TRBD1

CDR3: CASSVFGTAGNEQFF
DNA: TGTGCCAGCAGCGTATTCGGGACAGCAGGTAATGAGCAGTTCTTC
V: TRBV9
size: -
J: TRBJ2-1
D: TRBD1

CDR3: CAWDGRSRYGYTF
DNA: TGTGCCTGGGACGGCAGGTCTCGCTATGGCTACACCTTC
V: TRBV30
size: -
J: TRBJ1-2
D: -

CDR3: CASSAGAGHDGYTF
DNA: TGTGCCAGCAGCGCTGGCGCAGGGCACGATGGCTACACCTTC
V: TRBV9
size: -
J: TRBJ1-2
D: -

CDR3: CASSLASGVTNEQFF
DNA: TGTGCCAGCAGCTTGGCCAGCGGAGTCACTAATGAGCAGTTCTTC
V: TRBV5-4
size: -
J: TRBJ2-1
D: -

CDR3: CASSLFKGENTEAFF
DNA: TGTGCCAGCAGCTTGTTTAAGGGAGAGAACACTGAAGCTTTCTTT
V: TRBV5-6
size: -
J: TRBJ1-1
D: -

CDR3: CASSPRQGGGGELFF
DNA: TGTGCCAGCTCACCACGGCAGGGAGGCGGCGGGGAGCTGTTTTTT
V: TRBV18
size: -
J: TRBJ2-2
D: -

CDR3: CASSTRDPVSYEQYF
DNA: TGTGCCAGCAGTACCCGGGATCCCGTTTCCTACGAGCAGTACTTC
V: TRBV6-5
size: -
J: TRBJ2-7
D: -

CDR3: CASLQGGTYEQYF
DNA: TGTGCCAGTCTACAGGGAGGGACCTACGAGCAGTACTTC
V: TRBV7-9
size: -
J: TRBJ2-7
D: -

CDR3: CASSLSSSYSYNEQFF
DNA: TGTGCCAGCAGTTTGTCTAGCTCCTACTCCTACAATGAGCAGTTCTTC
V: TRBV27
size: -
J: TRBJ2-1
D: -

CDR3: CASSLTEHTEAFF
DNA: TGTGCCAGCAGTCTGACAGAGCACACTGAAGCTTTCTTT
V: TRBV27
size: -
J: TRBJ1-1
D: -

CDR3: CASSLSLGQTNSPLHF
DNA: TGTGCCAGCAGCTTAAGTTTGGGACAGACCAATTCACCCCTCCACTTT
V: TRBV7-2
size: -
J: TRBJ1-6
D: TRBD1

CDR3: CASGEVNTGELFF
DNA: TGTGCCAGTGGGGAGGTAAACACCGGGGAGCTGTTTTTT
V: TRBV19
size: -
J: TRBJ2-2
D: -

CDR3: CASSLVLTTGKEAFF
DNA: TGCGCCAGCAGCTTGGTTCTTACTACAGGGAAGGAAGCTTTCTTT
V: TRBV5-1
size: -
J: TRBJ1-1
D: -

CDR3: CASSLDGGGELFF
DNA: TGTGCCAGCAGCTTAGATGGAGGGGGGGAGCTGTTTTTT
V: TRBV11-1
size: -
J: TRBJ2-2
D: -

CDR3: CASSSGGRQSYEQYF
DNA: TGTGCCAGCAGTTCAGGCGGGAGGCAGTCCTACGAGCAGTACTTC
V: TRBV27
size: -
J: TRBJ2-7
D: TRBD2

CDR3: CASSYGTGVSSGANVLTF
DNA: TGCGCCAGCAGCTACGGAACAGGGGTCAGCTCTGGGGCCAACGTCCTGACTTTC
V: TRBV5-1
size: -
J: TRBJ2-6
D: TRBD1

CDR3: CASSATGLGELFF
DNA: TGTGCCAGCAGCGCGACAGGGTTGGGGGAGCTGTTTTTT
V: TRBV5-6
size: -
J: TRBJ2-2
D: TRBD1

CDR3: CASSLGGGDYGYTF
DNA: TGTGCCAGCAGCTTAGGTGGGGGGGATTATGGCTACACCTTC
V: TRBV7-2
size: -
J: TRBJ1-2
D: -

CDR3: CASSLDPRGDNYGYTF
DNA: TGCGCCAGCAGCTTGGATCCCAGGGGGGACAACTATGGCTACACCTTC
V: TRBV5-1
size: -
J: TRBJ1-2
D: TRBD1

CDR3: CASSLSTGGPETQYF
DNA: TGTGCCAGCAGCTTATCGACAGGGGGGCCAGAGACCCAGTACTTC
V: TRBV11-2
size: -
J: TRBJ2-5
D: TRBD1

CDR3: CASSLLTGGASYNEQFF
DNA: TGTGCCAGCAGTTTATTAACCGGTGGGGCCTCCTACAATGAGCAGTTCTTC
V: TRBV28
size: -
J: TRBJ2-1
D: -